This TCR beta chain was retrieved from a study of CD8 T cells in ankylosing spondylitis. Study results and caveats: Before this, some motif variants had been reported in reactive arthritis synovial fluid and blood. A TCR beta motif of 7 to 9 highly homologous variants seemed to mark ankylosing spondylitis blood. CD8+ cells made up the disease-linked clones, which were relatively rare in peripheral blood.

This clonotype was seen repeatedly, ten times or more. Its matching antigen is unknown. Quantitative barcoded 5'-RACE was used to prepare TCR beta libraries. TCRdb re-analysed the 5' RACE reads in MiXCR, keeping a single row per CDR3 protein. The data contain approximately 92,000 distinct CDR3 sequences, 7.5% to 9% of them singletons. This receptor was obtained from a male donor with ankylosing spondylitis or in good health (not recorded which). Material: blood, either unsorted or a sorted T cell fraction (not recorded which).

The CDR3: CASSSAGTDSNQPQHF. The CDR3 DNA sequence: TGTGCCAGCAGTTCAGCCGGGACAGATAGCAATCAGCCCCAGCATTTT. This sequence joins TRBV12-3 or TRBV12-4 and TRBJ1-5; 7 nucleotides match TRBD1. V lost 4 bases and J lost 0; bases outside the gene matches: 6. The CDR3 spans 16 residues.